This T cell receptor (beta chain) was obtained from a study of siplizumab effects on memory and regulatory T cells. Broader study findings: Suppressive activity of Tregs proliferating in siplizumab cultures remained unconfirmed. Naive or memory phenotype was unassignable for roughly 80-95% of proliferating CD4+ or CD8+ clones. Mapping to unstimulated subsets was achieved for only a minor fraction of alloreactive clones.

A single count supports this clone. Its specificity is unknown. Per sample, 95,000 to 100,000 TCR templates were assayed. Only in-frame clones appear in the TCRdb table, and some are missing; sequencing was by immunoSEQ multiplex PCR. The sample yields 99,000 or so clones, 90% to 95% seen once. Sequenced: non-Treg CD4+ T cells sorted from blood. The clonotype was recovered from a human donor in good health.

The CDR3 protein is CASSYSGSGSTDTQYF. Here the CDR3 DNA reads TGTGCCAGCAGTTACTCGGGTAGCGGAAGCACAGATACGCAGTATTTT. The chain carries TRBV6-5 and TRBJ2-3, with TRBD2 as a possible D gene (6 bases). CDR1 is MNHEY, CDR2 SVGAGI, per germline. V lost 0 bases and J 0 bases, leaving 10 bases between the germline ends. This CDR3 contains 16 residues.